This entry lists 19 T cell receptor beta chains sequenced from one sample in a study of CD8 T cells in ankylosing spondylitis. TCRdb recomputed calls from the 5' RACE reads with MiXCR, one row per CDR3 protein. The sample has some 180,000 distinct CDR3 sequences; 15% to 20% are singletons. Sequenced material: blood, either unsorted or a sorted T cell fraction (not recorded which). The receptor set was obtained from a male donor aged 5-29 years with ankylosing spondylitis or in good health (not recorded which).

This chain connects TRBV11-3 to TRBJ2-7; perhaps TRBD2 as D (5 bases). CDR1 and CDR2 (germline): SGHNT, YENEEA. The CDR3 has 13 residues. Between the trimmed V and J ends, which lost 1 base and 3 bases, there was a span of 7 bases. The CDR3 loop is CASSLARDYEQYV. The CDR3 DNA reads TGTGCCAGCAGCTTAGCGAGGGACTACGAGCAGTACGTC.

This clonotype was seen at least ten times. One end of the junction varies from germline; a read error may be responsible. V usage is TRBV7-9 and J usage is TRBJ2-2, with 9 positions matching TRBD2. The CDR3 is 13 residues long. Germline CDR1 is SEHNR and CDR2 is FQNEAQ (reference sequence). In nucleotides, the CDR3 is TGTGCCAGCAGTTTAGCGGGAGTACGGGAGCTGTTTTTT. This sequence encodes CASSLAGVRELFF.

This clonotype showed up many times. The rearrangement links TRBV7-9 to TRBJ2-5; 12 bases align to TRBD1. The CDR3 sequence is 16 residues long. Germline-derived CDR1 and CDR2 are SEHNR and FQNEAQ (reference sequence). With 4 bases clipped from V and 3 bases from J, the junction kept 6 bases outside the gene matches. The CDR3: CASSYLGTGGEETQYF. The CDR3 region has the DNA TGTGCCAGCAGCTACCTAGGGACAGGGGGCGAAGAGACCCAGTACTTC.

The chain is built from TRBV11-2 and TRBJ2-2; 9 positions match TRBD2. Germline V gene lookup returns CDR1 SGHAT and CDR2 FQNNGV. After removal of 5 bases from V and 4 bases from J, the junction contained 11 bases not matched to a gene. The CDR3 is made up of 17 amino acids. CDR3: CASSINSGSSGTGELFF. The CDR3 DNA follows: TGTGCCAGCAGCATAAATAGCGGGAGTTCCGGCACCGGGGAGCTGTTTTTT. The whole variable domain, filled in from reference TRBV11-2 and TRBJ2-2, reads EAGVAQSPRYKIIEKRQSVAFWCNPISGHATLYWYQQILGQGPKLLIQFQNNGVVDDSQLPKDRFSAERLKGVDSTLKIQPAKLEDSAVYLCASSINSGSSGTGELFFGEGSRLTVL.

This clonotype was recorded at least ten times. For the CDR3, the DNA is TGTGCCAGCAGTTCCGTAAGGACAAACAATGAGCAGTTCTTC. This sequence encodes CASSSVRTNNEQFF. The chain combines TRBV27 with TRBJ2-1; D perhaps matches TRBD1 (5 bases). CDR1 and CDR2 (germline): MNHEY, SMNVEV (reference sequence). V was shortened by 4 bases and J by 5 bases, with 12 bases between the two germline ends. The CDR3 is made up of 14 amino acids.

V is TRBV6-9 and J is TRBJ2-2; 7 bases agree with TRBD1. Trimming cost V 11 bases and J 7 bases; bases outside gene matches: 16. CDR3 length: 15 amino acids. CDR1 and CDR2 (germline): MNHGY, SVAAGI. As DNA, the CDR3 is TGTGCCGGTATACCAGGGGGACGTCGGGTCGGGGAGCTGTTTTTT. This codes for CAGIPGGRRVGELFF.

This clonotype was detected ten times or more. CDR3: CSAVLAGRQETQYF. The CDR3 DNA is TGCAGTGCTGTGTTAGCGGGAAGGCAAGAGACCCAGTACTTC. V is TRBV20-1 and J is TRBJ2-5; 8 nucleotides align to TRBD2. There are 14 residues in the CDR3. Losses at the gene ends were 5 bases for V and 2 bases for J; bases not matched to a gene: 7. Germline V gene lookup returns CDR1 DFQATT and CDR2 SNEGSKA (reference sequence).

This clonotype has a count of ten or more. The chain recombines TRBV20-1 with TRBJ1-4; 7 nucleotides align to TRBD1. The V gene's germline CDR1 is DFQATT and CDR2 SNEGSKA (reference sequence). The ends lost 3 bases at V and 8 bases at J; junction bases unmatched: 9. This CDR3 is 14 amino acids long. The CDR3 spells CSASSRGLVEKLFF. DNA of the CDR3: TGCAGTGCTAGTTCGAGGGGGCTTGTGGAAAAACTGTTTTTT.

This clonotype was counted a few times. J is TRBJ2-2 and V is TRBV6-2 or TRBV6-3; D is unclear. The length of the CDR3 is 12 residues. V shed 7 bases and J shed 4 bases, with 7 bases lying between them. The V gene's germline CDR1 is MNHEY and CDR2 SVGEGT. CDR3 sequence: CASTRITGELFF. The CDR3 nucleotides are TGTGCCAGCACCCGGATCACCGGGGAGCTGTTTTTT.

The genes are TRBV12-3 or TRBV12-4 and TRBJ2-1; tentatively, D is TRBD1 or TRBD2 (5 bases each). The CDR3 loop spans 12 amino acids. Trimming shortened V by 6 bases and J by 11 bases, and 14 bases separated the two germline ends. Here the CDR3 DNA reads TGTGCCAGCAGCCCGAGGGGTTACCAGCAGTTCTTC. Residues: CASSPRGYQQFF.

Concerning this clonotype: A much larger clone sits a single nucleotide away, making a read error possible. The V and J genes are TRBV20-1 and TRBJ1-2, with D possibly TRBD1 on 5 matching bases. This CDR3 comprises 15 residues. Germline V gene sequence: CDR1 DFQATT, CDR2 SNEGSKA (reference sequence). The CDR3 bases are TGCAGTGCTAGAGGTGATTCCGGCCAGGGTCATGGCTACCCCTTC. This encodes CSARGDSGQGHGYPF.

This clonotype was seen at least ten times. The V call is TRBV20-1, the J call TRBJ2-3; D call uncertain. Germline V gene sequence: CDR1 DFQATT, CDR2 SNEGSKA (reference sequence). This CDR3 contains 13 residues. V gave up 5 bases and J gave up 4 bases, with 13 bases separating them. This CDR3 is CSAVMGRADTQYF. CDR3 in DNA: TGCAGTGCTGTGATGGGCCGGGCAGATACGCAGTATTTT.

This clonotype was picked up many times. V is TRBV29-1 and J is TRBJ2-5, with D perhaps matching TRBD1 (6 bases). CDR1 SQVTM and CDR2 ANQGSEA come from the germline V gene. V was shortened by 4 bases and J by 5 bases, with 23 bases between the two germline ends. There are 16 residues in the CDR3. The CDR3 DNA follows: TGCAGCGTTGGCATAGGGACACTCCTGGGCACGGAGACCCAGTACTTC. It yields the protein CSVGIGTLLGTETQYF.

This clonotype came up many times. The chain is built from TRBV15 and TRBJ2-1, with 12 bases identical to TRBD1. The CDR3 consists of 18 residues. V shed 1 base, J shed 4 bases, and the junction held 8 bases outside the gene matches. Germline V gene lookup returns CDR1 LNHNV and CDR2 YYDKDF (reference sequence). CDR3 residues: CATSRVGPGQGAYNEQFF. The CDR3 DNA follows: TGTGCCACCAGCAGAGTTGGACCGGGACAGGGGGCTTACAATGAGCAGTTCTTC.

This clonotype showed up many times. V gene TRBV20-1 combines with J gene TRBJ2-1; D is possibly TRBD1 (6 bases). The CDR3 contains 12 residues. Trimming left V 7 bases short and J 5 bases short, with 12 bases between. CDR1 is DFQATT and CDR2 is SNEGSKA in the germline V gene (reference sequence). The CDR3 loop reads CSVPQGNNEQFF. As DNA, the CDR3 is TGCAGTGTCCCACAGGGAAACAATGAGCAGTTCTTC.

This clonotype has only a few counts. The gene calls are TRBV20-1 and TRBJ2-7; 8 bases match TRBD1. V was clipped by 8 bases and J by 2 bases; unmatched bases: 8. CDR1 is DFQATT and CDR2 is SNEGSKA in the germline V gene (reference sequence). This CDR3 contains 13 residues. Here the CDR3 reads CSTPQGAAYEQYF. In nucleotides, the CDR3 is TGCAGTACACCTCAGGGGGCGGCCTACGAGCAGTACTTC.

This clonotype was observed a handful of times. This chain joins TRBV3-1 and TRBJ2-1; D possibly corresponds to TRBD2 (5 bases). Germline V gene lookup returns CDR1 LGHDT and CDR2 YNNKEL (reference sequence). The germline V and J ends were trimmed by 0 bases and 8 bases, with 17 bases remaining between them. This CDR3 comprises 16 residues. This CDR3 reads CASSQDWGLARDEQFF. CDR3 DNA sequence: TGTGCCAGCAGCCAAGATTGGGGTCTAGCTAGGGATGAGCAGTTCTTC.

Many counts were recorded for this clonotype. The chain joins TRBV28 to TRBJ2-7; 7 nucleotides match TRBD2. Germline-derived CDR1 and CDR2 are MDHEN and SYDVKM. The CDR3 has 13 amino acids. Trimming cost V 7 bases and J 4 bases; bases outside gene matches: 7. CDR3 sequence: CASIGSGYYEQYF. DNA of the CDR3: TGTGCCAGCATTGGTAGCGGGTATTACGAGCAGTACTTC.

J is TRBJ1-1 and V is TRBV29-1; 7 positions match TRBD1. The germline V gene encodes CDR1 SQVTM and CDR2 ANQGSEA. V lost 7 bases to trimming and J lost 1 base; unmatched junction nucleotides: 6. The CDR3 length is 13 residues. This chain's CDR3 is CSAARTGNTEAFF. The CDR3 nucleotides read TGCAGCGCTGCCCGGACAGGGAACACTGAAGCTTTCTTT.